Below, 11 T cell receptor beta chains from the same sample are listed, as sequenced in a study of T cells in Graves' hyperthyroidism and ophthalmopathy. Using RNA transcripts as the source, TCR beta CDR3 regions were amplified. Using the HTBI primer set, a first-round RT-PCR was run on the TCR CDR3. Each CDR3 protein gets one entry after TCRdb re-called the multiplex PCR reads with MiXCR. Of about 380,000 distinct CDR3 sequences listed, roughly 14% are singletons. The sample consisted of blood. The receptors come from a woman in her twenties or thirties with Graves' ophthalmopathy.

This clonotype was counted many times. The gene calls are TRBV13 and TRBJ1-5, with D hard to call. CDR1 is PRHDT, CDR2 FYEKMQ, per germline (reference sequence). This CDR3 has 15 residues. V lost 0 bases, J lost 0 bases, and 6 bases lay in between. The CDR3 spells CASSLGGYSNQPQHF. The DNA for the CDR3 is TGTGCCAGCAGCTTAGGGGGATATAGCAATCAGCCCCAGCATTTT.

This clonotype has at least ten counts. The V and J genes are TRBV28 and TRBJ2-7, with D possibly TRBD2 on 5 matching bases. The length of the CDR3 is 14 residues. Per the germline V gene, CDR1 is MDHEN and CDR2 is SYDVKM. V was cut by 5 bases and J by 4 bases, with 15 bases left in between. The CDR3 nucleotides read TGTGCCAGCAGTCCAGGACTCCGGATATACGAGCAGTACTTC. It codes for CASSPGLRIYEQYF.

This clonotype was observed many times. The chain couples TRBV12-3 or TRBV12-4 to TRBJ2-2; no reliable D call. The length of the CDR3 is 14 residues. Trimming pared 3 bases from V and 1 base from J, leaving 6 bases between. CDR3 nucleotide sequence: TGTGCCAGCAGTTTGCTACGGAACACCGGGGAGCTGTTTTTT. This sequence encodes CASSLLRNTGELFF.

The chain carries TRBV11-2 and TRBJ2-1, with 12 bases that match TRBD2. Germline V lookup: CDR1 SGHAT, CDR2 FQNNGV. The CDR3 runs to 15 residues. J lost 7 bases, V lost 6 bases, and 7 bases had no gene match. This CDR3 is CASRKLAGGANEQFF. For the CDR3, the DNA is TGTGCCAGCAGAAAGCTAGCGGGGGGGGCTAATGAGCAGTTCTTC.

Regarding this clonotype: Since a much larger clone is just one base distant, this may be a read error. This chain connects TRBV5-1 to TRBJ1-6; possible D gene TRBD1, 6 bases. CDR3 size: 16 residues. CDR1 is SGHRS, CDR2 YFSETQ, per germline. CDR3 sequence (DNA): TGCGCCAGCAGCTTCGGGGACATGTCCGTAATTTCACCCCCCCACTTT. It yields the protein CASSFGDMSVISPPHF.

CDR3 nucleotides: TGTGCCAGCAGCCCCTCGAACAGCCCTCGGGGCACCATATATTTT. Protein sequence: CASSPSNSPRGTIYF. The V gene is TRBV9, the J gene TRBJ1-3; D gene ambiguous. The germline CDR1 and CDR2 sequences are SGDLS and YYNGEE. This CDR3 spans 15 amino acids. The germline V and J ends were trimmed by 4 bases and 9 bases, with 20 bases remaining between them.

V usage is TRBV9 and J usage is TRBJ1-2; perhaps TRBD1 as D (5 bases). Trimming pared 6 bases from V and 1 base from J, leaving 13 bases between. CDR3 size: 14 residues. Germline lookup yields CDR1 SGDLS and CDR2 YYNGEE. The CDR3 reads CASTVGGDNYGYTF. The CDR3 DNA is TGTGCCAGCACCGTGGGGGGAGATAACTATGGCTACACCTTC.

Ten or more counts support this clonotype. CDR3 sequence reads: CASSKPGQLNYGYTF. The CDR3, as DNA: TGTGCCAGCAGCAAACCGGGACAGCTAAACTATGGCTACACCTTC. The chain combines TRBV7-2 with TRBJ1-2; 7 nucleotides match TRBD1. Germline values: CDR1 SGHTA, CDR2 FQGNSA. J lost 2 bases, V lost 5 bases, and 8 bases had no gene match. CDR3 length: 15 residues.

This clonotype was observed a few times. This may be a read error: a much more frequent sequence differs by one nucleotide. A read error is likely, as this CDR3 ends without the conserved phenylalanine or tryptophan. V gene TRBV5-1 combines with J gene TRBJ1-2, with D maybe TRBD1 (5 bases). This CDR3 region has 15 residues. Germline V gene sequence: CDR1 SGHRS, CDR2 YFSETQ. Between the trimmed V and J ends, which lost 3 bases and 0 bases, there was a span of 12 bases. CDR3 in DNA: TGCGCCAGCAGCTCCGGTGTAGGGGCTAACTATGGCTACACCCTC. Its translation: CASSSGVGANYGYTL.

This clonotype was counted at least ten times. This chain connects TRBV6-1 to TRBJ2-3; 7 bases are a match to TRBD1. The CDR3 consists of 19 residues. Per germline, CDR1 MNHNS and CDR2 SASEGT. V lost 5 bases, J lost 1 base, and 18 bases stayed unmatched. The DNA for the CDR3 is TGTGCCAGCAGTCCCCAGGGCGGAGTTACAGGGGACGGCACAGATACGCAGTATTTT. Translation gives CASSPQGGVTGDGTDTQYF.

This clonotype has at least ten counts. This sequence joins TRBV6-5 and TRBJ1-1; D gene unclear. The ends were cut back, 2 bases at V and 7 bases at J, with 8 bases in the middle. This CDR3 is built from 12 residues. Germline V lookup: CDR1 MNHEY, CDR2 SVGAGI. The CDR3 DNA is TGTGCCAGCAGTTACAGGGTCGATGAAGCTTTCTTT. Its protein product is CASSYRVDEAFF.